This TCR beta chain originates from a study of technical replicates of blood from several donors. Some clones are missing from TCRdb's copy, which holds only in-frame ones; the method was immunoSEQ multiplex PCR. The sample has just over 95,000 clones, approximately 94% seen once. J gave up 4 bases and V 4 bases, and 5 bases lay outside the gene matches. The CDR3 contains 14 residues. The V gene's germline CDR1 is LGHNA and CDR2 YNFKEQ. Sequencing used T cells isolated from PBMCs. The chain recombines TRBV4-2 with TRBJ2-7; 9 bases match TRBD1. This clonotype originated in a human donor in good health. CDR3 in DNA: TGTGCCAGCAGCCTAGGACAGGGGTCGTACGAGCAGTACTTC. Its protein product is CASSLGQGSYEQYF.